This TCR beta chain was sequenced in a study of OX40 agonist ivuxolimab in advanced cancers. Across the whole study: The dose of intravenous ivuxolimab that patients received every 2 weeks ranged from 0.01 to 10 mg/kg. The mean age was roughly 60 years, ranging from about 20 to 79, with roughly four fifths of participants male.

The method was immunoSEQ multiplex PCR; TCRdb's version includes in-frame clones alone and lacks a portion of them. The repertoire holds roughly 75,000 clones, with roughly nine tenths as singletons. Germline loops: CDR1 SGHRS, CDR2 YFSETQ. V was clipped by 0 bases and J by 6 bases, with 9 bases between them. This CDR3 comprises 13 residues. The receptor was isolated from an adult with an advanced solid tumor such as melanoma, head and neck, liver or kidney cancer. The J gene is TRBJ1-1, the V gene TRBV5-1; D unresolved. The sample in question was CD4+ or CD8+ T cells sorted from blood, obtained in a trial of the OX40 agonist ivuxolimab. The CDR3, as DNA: TGCGCCAGCAGCTTGGGCGTCTCGGCTGAAGCTTTCTTT. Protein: CASSLGVSAEAFF.